Listed here are 21 T cell receptor beta chains from one sample, sequenced in a study. TCRdb reprocessed the RT-PCR reads via MiXCR and lists one record per CDR3 protein. Of around 700,000 distinct CDR3 sequences listed, 12% to 15% are singletons. Material: memory CD4+ T cells from blood. Receptor source: a female donor in good health, serving as a healthy control.

In this sample, this clonotype turned up a few times. V and J are TRBV11-2 and TRBJ2-7; weak D call: TRBD2 (6 bases). The V and J ends lost 6 bases and 5 bases respectively, with 11 bases between them. Germline V gene lookup returns CDR1 SGHAT and CDR2 FQNNGV. CDR3 length: 12 amino acids. The CDR3 sequence: CASRAGGNEQYF. The CDR3 nucleotides read TGTGCCAGCAGGGCAGGAGGGAACGAGCAGTACTTC.

This clonotype turned up a few times. The chain links TRBV11-2 to TRBJ1-3; D is unresolved. In germline, CDR1 is SGHAT, CDR2 FQNNGV. The CDR3 is 14 amino acids. Trimming took off 3 bases at V and 0 bases at J, with 6 bases between the two ends. The DNA for the CDR3 is TGTGCCAGCAGCTTCATAGGCTCTGGAAACACCATATATTTT. Protein sequence: CASSFIGSGNTIYF.

This clonotype came up many times. The chain is built from TRBV10-3 and TRBJ2-6, with 7 bases identical to TRBD1. Germline-derived CDR1 and CDR2 are ENHRY and SYGVKD. The CDR3 has 16 residues. V trimming: 2 bases; J trimming: 2 bases; junction bases outside the gene matches: 3. DNA for the CDR3: TGTGCCATCAGTGAGCGTACAGGGGCTGGGGCCAACGTCCTGACTTTC. Translated: CAISERTGAGANVLTF.

This clonotype was seen more than once but under ten times. V usage is TRBV7-2 and J usage is TRBJ1-1; tentative D call: TRBD1 (6 bases). The CDR3 has 15 residues. Trimming took off 6 bases at V and 1 base at J, with 15 bases between the two ends. Germline-derived CDR1 and CDR2 are SGHTA and FQGNSA. CDR3 DNA sequence: TGTGCCAGCAGTCCTTCCGGACAGCCGAACACTGAAGCTTTCTTT. Translation gives CASSPSGQPNTEAFF. The full variable domain, completed using reference TRBV7-2 and TRBJ1-1, is GAGVSQSPSNKVTEKGKDVELRCDPISGHTALYWYRQSLGQGLEFLIYFQGNSAPDKSGLPSDRFSAERTGGSVSTLTIQRTQQEDSAVYLCASSPSGQPNTEAFFGQGTRLTVV.

This clonotype occurred many times. V usage is TRBV30 and J usage is TRBJ2-7, with TRBD2 matching 11 bases. Per the germline V gene, CDR1 is GTSNPN and CDR2 is SVGIG (reference sequence). The CDR3 has 15 amino acids. With 3 bases clipped from V and 5 bases from J, the junction kept 9 bases outside the gene matches. Written as DNA, the CDR3 is TGTGCCTGGAGACCTCGACTAGCGGGGAGGGACGAGCAGTACTTC. Translated: CAWRPRLAGRDEQYF. Supplemented by reference TRBV30 and TRBJ2-7, the full variable domain reads SQTIHQWPATLVQPVGSPLSLECTVEGTSNPNLYWYRQAAGRGLQLLFYSVGIGQISSEVPQNLSASRPQDRQFILSSKKLLLSDSGFYLCAWRPRLAGRDEQYFGPGTRLTVT.

This clonotype has just a few counts. The chain couples TRBV4-1 to TRBJ1-1; D not resolved. Per the germline V gene, CDR1 is MGHRA and CDR2 is YSYEKL. The CDR3 extends over 16 amino acids. V was shortened by 2 bases and J by 0 bases, with 13 bases between the two germline ends. The CDR3 nucleotides read TGCGCCAGCAGCCAACATGCCAGTGCCTTGAACACTGAAGCTTTCTTT. Translating it yields CASSQHASALNTEAFF.

This chain joins TRBV4-2 and TRBJ2-3; D uncertain. The CDR3 runs 15 residues. The V gene lost 3 bases and the J gene lost 0 bases, with 10 bases spanning the gap. Looked up from germline, CDR1 is LGHNA and CDR2 is YNFKEQ. This CDR3 is CASSQTGISTDTQYF. Here the CDR3 DNA reads TGTGCCAGCAGCCAGACTGGGATAAGCACAGATACGCAGTATTTT.

The chain is built from TRBV5-6 and TRBJ2-5; 8 nucleotides match TRBD2. CDR1 and CDR2 (germline): SGHDT, YYEEEE. V was pared by 3 bases and J by 2 bases, with 6 bases of the junction left unmatched. This CDR3 contains 15 residues. The CDR3 bases are TGTGCCAGCAGCTCCAGCGGGGGTGGTCAAGAGACCCAGTACTTC. Encoded protein: CASSSSGGGQETQYF.

The chain combines TRBV18 with TRBJ2-7, with D maybe TRBD1 (6 bases). The CDR3 extends over 15 amino acids. Germline lookup yields CDR1 KGHSH and CDR2 LQKENI. V lost 6 bases to trimming and J lost 0 bases, with 15 bases between them. The CDR3, as DNA: TGTGCCAGCTCTAACAGGGAGCAGAGCTCCTACGAGCAGTACTTC. As protein: CASSNREQSSYEQYF.

The chain carries TRBV30 and TRBJ2-6; D is undetermined. V was cut by 1 base and J by 0 bases, with 7 bases left in between. The CDR3 consists of 15 residues. Germline lookup yields CDR1 GTSNPN and CDR2 SVGIG (reference sequence). Here the CDR3 DNA reads TGTGCCTGGAGTGCCGGAAGCTCTGGGGCCAACGTCCTGACTTTC. Translating gives CAWSAGSSGANVLTF.

The chain carries TRBV3-1 and TRBJ2-6, with D perhaps matching TRBD1 (6 bases). The CDR3 length is 19 residues. CDR1 and CDR2 from the germline V gene are LGHDT and YNNKEL (reference sequence). V lost 4 bases to trimming and J lost 2 bases, with 21 bases between them. CDR3 amino acids: CASSPRGSGRGAGANVLTF. CDR3 bases: TGTGCCAGCAGCCCGCGTGGGTCGGGCAGGGGCGCTGGGGCCAACGTCCTGACTTTC.

This clonotype has more than one count but fewer than ten. CDR3 sequence reads: CASSLVIGGTDYEQYF. CDR3 DNA: TGTGCCAGCAGCTTAGTAATAGGTGGGACTGACTACGAGCAGTACTTC. The chain is built from TRBV11-2 and TRBJ2-7; TRBD2 might be the D (6 bases). The germline V gene has CDR1 SGHAT and CDR2 FQNNGV. Trimming took 1 base from V and 3 from J, leaving 16 bases between them. This CDR3 contains 16 residues.

The table lists this clonotype with a few counts. The chain is built from TRBV29-1 and TRBJ2-3; 7 bases align to TRBD2. Germline V lookup: CDR1 SQVTM, CDR2 ANQGSEA. CDR3 length: 14 amino acids. V was clipped by 5 bases and J by 3 bases; unmatched bases: 8. This chain's CDR3 is CSVRAGMSTDTQYF. CDR3 in DNA: TGCAGCGTTAGAGCGGGAATGTCAACAGATACGCAGTATTTT.

The gene calls are TRBV4-1 and TRBJ2-2; D not resolved. CDR1 and CDR2 (germline): MGHRA, YSYEKL. The CDR3 runs 17 residues. Trimming cost V 0 bases and J 0 bases, with 11 bases left between them. DNA of the CDR3: TGCGCCAGCAGCCAAGATCAAACGGAACCGAACACCGGGGAGCTGTTTTTT. Amino acids: CASSQDQTEPNTGELFF.

Details on this clonotype: Just one base apart from a much larger clone, this may be a read error. The V gene is TRBV7-2, the J gene TRBJ1-4, with D perhaps TRBD1 (6 bases). Germline V CDR1 and CDR2: SGHTA, FQGNSA. The CDR3 contains 15 residues. The CDR3 sequence is CASSLRGSHNGKLFF. Here the CDR3 DNA reads TGTGCCAGCAGCTTGAGGGGGTCCCATAATGGAAAACTGTTTTTT.

V usage is TRBV5-1 and J usage is TRBJ1-1; the D is unclear. The CDR3 spans 15 residues. V lost 0 bases and J lost 3, with 12 bases in between. The V gene's germline CDR1 is SGHRS and CDR2 YFSETQ. The CDR3 is CASSLGRLRDTEAFF. In DNA, the CDR3 is TGCGCCAGCAGCTTGGGCAGACTGAGGGACACTGAAGCTTTCTTT.

Only a few counts were recorded for this clonotype. The J gene is TRBJ1-1, the V gene TRBV21-1. TRBV21-1 is a pseudogene locus. The CDR3 is made up of 13 amino acids. The CDR3 nucleotides are TGTGCCAGTCCATCGGGGATGAACACTGAAGCTTTCTTT. Translation gives CASPSGMNTEAFF.

In its sample, this clonotype was seen a few times. The chain has TRBV20-1 and TRBJ2-7, with TRBD1 identical over 8 bases. The junction had 10 bases not matched to a gene; V was cut back by 5 bases and J by 4 bases. There are 14 residues in the CDR3. Per germline, CDR1 DFQATT and CDR2 SNEGSKA (reference sequence). CDR3 DNA: TGCAGTGCTTCTGCCGACAGGGGCCGGTACGAGCAGTACTTC. It is translated as CSASADRGRYEQYF.

This clonotype was picked up one time. The rearrangement joins TRBV27 to TRBJ2-3, with 8 positions matching TRBD1. With V trimmed by 1 base and J by 6 bases, 12 bases remained unmatched. This CDR3 has 17 amino acids. The germline CDR1 and CDR2 sequences are MNHEY and SMNVEV (reference sequence). The CDR3, as DNA: TGTGCCAGCAGTTTATACCAGGGGGCTCCTGACGTGGATACGCAGTATTTT. Translating gives CASSLYQGAPDVDTQYF.

This clonotype was counted many times. The chain joins TRBV6-5 to TRBJ2-5, with 8 bases lining up with TRBD2. CDR1 and CDR2 from the germline V gene are MNHEY and SVGAGI. This CDR3 region has 14 residues. V shed 4 bases, J shed 5 bases, and the junction held 6 bases outside the gene matches. CDR3 sequence (DNA): TGTGCCAGCAGTTTAATGACTAGCGTGGAGACCCAGTACTTC. Protein sequence: CASSLMTSVETQYF.

The chain uses TRBV29-1 and TRBJ2-1, with D unclear. The germline V gene encodes CDR1 SQVTM and CDR2 ANQGSEA. This CDR3 has 13 residues. Trimming removed 2 bases from V and 3 bases from J, with 8 bases in between. The CDR3 region has the DNA TGCAGCGTTGAACAGACATACTACAATGAGCAGTTCTTC. As protein: CSVEQTYYNEQFF.